What follows describes a single T cell receptor (beta chain). This PCR relied on a set of 60 Vbeta primers and 13 Jbeta primers. Here immunoSEQ multiplex PCR was the method, and the copy in TCRdb shows in-frame clones only, minus some. This sample's clone table lists just under 80,000 clones. CDR3 length equals 13 residues. From germline, CDR1 is SQVTM and CDR2 ANQGSEA. The ends lost 6 bases at V and 4 bases at J; junction bases unmatched: 6. This record belongs to a study of cytomegalovirus exposure and HLA in healthy donors. For the study at large: Among 150 million to 200 million T cells, an earlier analysis found roughly 100 million unique TCR beta sequences.

The sequenced sample consisted of PBMCs. The V call is TRBV29-1, the J call TRBJ2-1, with 7 nucleotides matching TRBD2. The origin of this receptor is a young man in good health and CMV-seropositive. CDR3 in DNA: TGCAGCGTAAGGAGCGGGGATTACAATGAGCAGTTCTTC. Protein product: CSVRSGDYNEQFF.